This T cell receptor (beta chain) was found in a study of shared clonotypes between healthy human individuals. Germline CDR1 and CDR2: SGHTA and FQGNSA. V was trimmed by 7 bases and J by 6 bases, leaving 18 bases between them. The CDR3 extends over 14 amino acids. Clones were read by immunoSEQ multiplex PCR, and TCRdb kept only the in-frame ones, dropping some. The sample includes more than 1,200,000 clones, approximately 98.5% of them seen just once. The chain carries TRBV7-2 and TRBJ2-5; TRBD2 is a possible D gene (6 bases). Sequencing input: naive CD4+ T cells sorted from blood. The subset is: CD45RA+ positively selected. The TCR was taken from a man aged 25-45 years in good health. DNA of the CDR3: TGTGCCAGCACCACCGGGACTTTCCTTAAGACCCAGTACTTC. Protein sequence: CASTTGTFLKTQYF. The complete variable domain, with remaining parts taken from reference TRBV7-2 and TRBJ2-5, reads GAGVSQSPSNKVTEKGKDVELRCDPISGHTALYWYRQSLGQGLEFLIYFQGNSAPDKSGLPSDRFSAERTGGSVSTLTIQRTQQEDSAVYLCASTTGTFLKTQYFGPGTRLLVL.